This T cell receptor beta chain is drawn from a study of Ad26.COV2.S vaccination and SARS-CoV-2 variants. General study results and limits: People who got the vaccine or the placebo had similar non-spike TCR breadth.

Treatment defined: over 15 received Ad26.COV2.S at low or high dose, single or two shots; about 5 received placebo; per-sample allocation not given. Material that was analyzed had been drawn on day 63 after the first vaccine or placebo injection. Vaccination employed an Ad26 vector expressing the Wuhan-strain SARS-CoV-2 spike. Only in-frame clones appear in the TCRdb table, and some are missing; sequencing was by immunoSEQ multiplex PCR. The table shows more than 300,000 clones, with over 80% occurring only once. With respect to this clone: Its specificity is unknown.

This CDR3 is built from 14 residues. Germline assignment: CDR1 MNHEY and CDR2 SVGEGT. V was clipped by 2 bases and J by 3 bases; unmatched bases: 2. Sequencing used peripheral blood, obtained in a trial of Ad26.COV2.S vaccine versus placebo. The gene calls are TRBV6-2 or TRBV6-3 and TRBJ1-2; the match to TRBD1 covers 8 bases. The TCR sequence derives from a person between 18 and 60 years old who received the Ad26.COV2.S COVID-19 vaccine or a placebo. The CDR3, as DNA: TGTGCCAGCAGTTACGGGACAGGTCACTATGGCTACACCTTC. Its protein product is CASSYGTGHYGYTF.